The 2 T cell receptor beta chains below come from one sample, sequenced in a study of T cell changes during pregnancy in multiple sclerosis. The data were produced by immunoSEQ multiplex PCR, yet TCRdb's version contains in-frame clones alone and is incomplete. The sample has approximately 58,000 clones, 80% to 95% seen once; the top ten hold 1.4%. Sequences were derived from peripheral blood, sampled in the second trimester of pregnancy. These receptors all come from a female donor with multiple sclerosis, enrolled in a pregnancy study.

The chain combines TRBV6-5 with TRBJ2-7; 11 bases map to TRBD2. The DNA matches TRBJ2-1 better at its end, which makes the J call doubtful. The CDR3 is 16 residues long. Germline V gene data show CDR1 as MNHEY and CDR2 as SVGAGI. CDR3 nucleotides: TGTGCCAGCAGTTACTCGATAACTAGCGGGAGCAATGAGCAGTTCTTC. It is translated as CASSYSITSGSNEQFF.

This sequence joins TRBV18 and TRBJ2-7; no reliable D call. The CDR3 contains 12 residues. Germline CDR1 reads KGHSH; CDR2 reads LQKENI. Trimming took off 4 bases at V and 6 bases at J, with 10 bases between the two ends. The CDR3 is CASSRPMAEQYF. The CDR3 nucleotides read TGTGCCAGCTCACGACCAATGGCCGAGCAGTACTTC.